This section outlines one TCR beta chain sequence together with its context. What it binds is unknown. This record comes from a study of cytomegalovirus exposure and HLA in healthy donors. Study-wide background: An earlier analysis found around 100 million unique TCR beta sequences from about 179 million T cells.

The PCR ran on 60 Vbeta and 13 Jbeta primers. The repertoire was sequenced with immunoSEQ multiplex PCR; TCRdb's copy has only in-frame clones and lacks some. The sample contains some 170,000 clones, roughly two thirds of which appear only once. General study results and limits: Among the CMV-associated chains, three were confirmed in vitro as specific for CMV antigens.

In germline, CDR1 is SGDLS, CDR2 YYNGEE. The CDR3 has 13 residues. Trimming left V 7 bases short and J 7 bases short, with 17 bases between. The sample consisted of PBMCs. V and J are TRBV9 and TRBJ1-1; D is uncertain. This receptor was identified in a woman aged 25 to 39 in good health and CMV-seronegative. The CDR3 DNA reads as TGTGCCAGCGCCGCGGAAGATTGGAGTGAAGCTTTCTTT. Its protein is CASAAEDWSEAFF.